This T cell receptor (beta chain) originates from a study of T cell repertoires in cytomegalovirus infection. The wider study: Newly reported HLA-C-restricted and thoroughly characterized HLA-B-restricted CMV epitopes were employed.

The J segment lost 10 bases and the V segment lost 5 bases, leaving 2 bases of the junction unmatched. Germline V gives CDR1 SGHVS, CDR2 FNYEAQ. The CDR3 runs 11 residues. Study-level findings and limits: Cumulated frequencies of public TCR beta families served to identify carriers of CMV plus the relevant HLA.

TCRdb re-called the reads through MiXCR, storing one row per CDR3 protein. The sample lists approximately 300,000 distinct CDR3 sequences, 29% occurring once. Worth noting for this clonotype: The antigen is not known.

V usage is TRBV7-6 and J usage is TRBJ1-5; 7 bases are shared with TRBD1. The source material was cultured PBMCs, sampled from culture after CMV antigen stimulation. This receptor was obtained from a human donor in good health (CMV status not recorded). Some clones in this sample may be carry-over from other donors' samples. The CDR3 is CASSAGGPQHF. For the CDR3, the DNA is TGTGCCAGCAGCGCAGGGGGACCCCAGCATTTT.